This TCR beta chain was captured by sequencing in a study of T cell repertoires in cytomegalovirus infection. Study-wide context: It was the public TCR beta signatures that indicated both CMV infection and matching HLA type.

This clonotype was seen many times. Its cognate antigen is unknown. Regarding the study as a whole: HLA-C-restricted TCR beta clonotypes specific for CMV led the ex vivo response. The cumulative frequency of public TCR beta families identified carriers of CMV plus the relevant HLA.

TCRdb used MiXCR to reprocess the reads, holding one entry per CDR3 protein. The sample includes about 310,000 distinct CDR3 sequences, about a sixth of them seen just once. The origin of this receptor is a human donor in good health (CMV status not recorded). Some clones in this sample may be carry-over from other donors' samples. The sequenced material came from PBMCs.

CDR3: CASSATRTAGNTIYF. The CDR3 nucleotides are TGTGCCAGCAGCGCAACCCGGACGGCTGGAAACACCATATATTTT. The rearrangement links TRBV11-2 to TRBJ1-3; D not resolved. Trimming stripped 5 bases from V and 2 bases from J, with 13 bases between. The CDR3 extends over 15 amino acids. In germline, CDR1 is SGHAT, CDR2 FQNNGV.